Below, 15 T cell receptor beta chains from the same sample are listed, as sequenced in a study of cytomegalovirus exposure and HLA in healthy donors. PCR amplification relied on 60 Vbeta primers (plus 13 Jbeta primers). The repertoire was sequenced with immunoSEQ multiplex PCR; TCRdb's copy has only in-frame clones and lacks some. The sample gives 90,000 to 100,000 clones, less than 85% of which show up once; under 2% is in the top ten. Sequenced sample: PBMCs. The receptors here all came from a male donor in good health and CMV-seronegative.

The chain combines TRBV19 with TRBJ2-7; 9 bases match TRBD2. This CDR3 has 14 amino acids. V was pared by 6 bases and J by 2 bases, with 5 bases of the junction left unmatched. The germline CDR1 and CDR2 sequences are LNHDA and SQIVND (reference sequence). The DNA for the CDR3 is TGTGCCAGTAGAGCGGGAGGAGGAACCTACGAGCAGTACTTC. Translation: CASRAGGGTYEQYF.

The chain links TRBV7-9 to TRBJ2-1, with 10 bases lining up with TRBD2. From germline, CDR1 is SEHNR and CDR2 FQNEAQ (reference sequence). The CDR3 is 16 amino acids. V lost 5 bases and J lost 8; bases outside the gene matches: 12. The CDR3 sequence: CASSPPIAGGKDEQFF. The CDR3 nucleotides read TGTGCCAGCAGCCCCCCGATAGCGGGAGGTAAAGATGAGCAGTTCTTC.

CDR3 region: CASSPGTGTYEQYF. The CDR3 bases are TGTGCCAGCAGCCCTGGGACAGGAACCTACGAGCAGTACTTC. The rearrangement uses TRBV7-9 and TRBJ2-7; TRBD1 matches 8 bases. There are 14 residues in the CDR3. Looked up from germline, CDR1 is SEHNR and CDR2 is FQNEAQ (reference sequence). With V trimmed by 5 bases and J by 2 bases, 5 bases remained unmatched.

The DNA of the CDR3 is TGTGCCAGCAGCTTCGCTCGGGGGGAGCAGTACTTC. Amino acids: CASSFARGEQYF. The chain has TRBV5-6 and TRBJ2-7; D is perhaps TRBD2 (6 bases). Germline V gives CDR1 SGHDT, CDR2 YYEEEE. The CDR3 sequence is 12 residues long. The V end lost 2 bases, the J end lost 7 bases, and 10 bases lay between the germline ends. The variable domain in full, completed from reference TRBV5-6 and TRBJ2-7, reads DAGVTQSPTHLIKTRGQQVTLRCSPKSGHDTVSWYQQALGQGPQFIFQYYEEEERQRGNFPDRFSGHQFPNYSSELNVNALLLGDSALYLCASSFARGEQYFGPGTRLTVT.

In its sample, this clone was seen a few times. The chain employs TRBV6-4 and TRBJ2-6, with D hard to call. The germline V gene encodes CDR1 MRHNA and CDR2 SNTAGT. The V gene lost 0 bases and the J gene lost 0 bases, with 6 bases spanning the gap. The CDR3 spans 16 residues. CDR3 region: CASSDSSGSGANVLTF. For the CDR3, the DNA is TGTGCCAGCAGTGACTCGTCCGGCTCTGGGGCCAACGTCCTGACTTTC.

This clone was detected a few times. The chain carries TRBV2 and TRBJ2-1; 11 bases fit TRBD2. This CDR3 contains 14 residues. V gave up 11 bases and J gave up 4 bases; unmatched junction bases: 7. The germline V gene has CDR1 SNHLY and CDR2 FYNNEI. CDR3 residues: CAGSTSGTYNEQFF. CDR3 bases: TGTGCCGGATCGACTAGCGGGACGTACAATGAGCAGTTCTTC.

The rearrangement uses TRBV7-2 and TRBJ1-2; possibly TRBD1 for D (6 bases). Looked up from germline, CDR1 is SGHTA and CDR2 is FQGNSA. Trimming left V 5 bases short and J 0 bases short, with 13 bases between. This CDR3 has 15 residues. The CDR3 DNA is TGTGCCAGCAGCGTCCAACAGGGATCTAACTATGGCTACACCTTC. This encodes CASSVQQGSNYGYTF.

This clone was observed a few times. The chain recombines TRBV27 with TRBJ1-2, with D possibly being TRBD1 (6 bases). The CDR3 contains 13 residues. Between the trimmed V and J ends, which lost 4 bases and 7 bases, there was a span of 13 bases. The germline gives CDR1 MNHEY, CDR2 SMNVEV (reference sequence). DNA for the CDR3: TGTGCCAGCAGTTCCCAGGGGCCGGGTGGCTACACCTTC. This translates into CASSSQGPGGYTF.

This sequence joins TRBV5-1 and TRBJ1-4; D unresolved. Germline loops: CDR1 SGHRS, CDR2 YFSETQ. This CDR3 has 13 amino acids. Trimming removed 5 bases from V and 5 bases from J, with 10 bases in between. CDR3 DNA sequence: TGCGCCAGCAGTGAGGAGCCCAATGAAAAACTGTTTTTT. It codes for CASSEEPNEKLFF.

The CDR3 nucleotides read TGTGCCAGCAGTCCCACGGCGTCGGGCGAGCAGTACTTC. Translating it yields CASSPTASGEQYF. V and J are TRBV2 and TRBJ2-7; D gene uncertain. V gave up 5 bases and J gave up 6 bases, with 14 bases separating them. Looked up from germline, CDR1 is SNHLY and CDR2 is FYNNEI. The CDR3 is 13 amino acids.

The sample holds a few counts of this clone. CDR3 amino acids: CASSLGTSGRSINEQFF. The CDR3 DNA sequence: TGTGCCAGTAGCCTAGGGACTAGCGGGAGGTCGATCAATGAGCAGTTCTTC. The chain is built from TRBV19 and TRBJ2-1, with TRBD2 matching 15 bases. This CDR3 region has 17 residues. Trimming cost V 6 bases and J 6 bases; bases outside gene matches: 9. CDR1 LNHDA and CDR2 SQIVND come from the germline V gene (reference sequence).

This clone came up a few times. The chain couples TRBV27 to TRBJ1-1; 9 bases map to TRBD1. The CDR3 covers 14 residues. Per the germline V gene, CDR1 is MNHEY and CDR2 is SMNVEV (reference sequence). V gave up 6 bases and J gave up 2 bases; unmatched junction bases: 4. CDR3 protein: CASRPQGANTEAFF. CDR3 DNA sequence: TGTGCCAGCAGACCACAGGGGGCCAACACTGAAGCTTTCTTT.

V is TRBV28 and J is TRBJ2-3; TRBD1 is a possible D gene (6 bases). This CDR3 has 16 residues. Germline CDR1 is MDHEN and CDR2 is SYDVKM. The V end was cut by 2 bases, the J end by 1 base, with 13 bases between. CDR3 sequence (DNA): TGTGCCAGCAGTTTAACGGGTCCAGGGGGCACAGATACGCAGTATTTT. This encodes CASSLTGPGGTDTQYF.

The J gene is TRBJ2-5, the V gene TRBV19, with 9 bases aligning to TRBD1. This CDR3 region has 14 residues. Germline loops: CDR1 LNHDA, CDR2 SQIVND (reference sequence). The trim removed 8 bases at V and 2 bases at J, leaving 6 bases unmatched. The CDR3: CASSGTGNQETQYF. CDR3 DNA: TGTGCCAGTTCCGGGACAGGGAATCAAGAGACCCAGTACTTC.

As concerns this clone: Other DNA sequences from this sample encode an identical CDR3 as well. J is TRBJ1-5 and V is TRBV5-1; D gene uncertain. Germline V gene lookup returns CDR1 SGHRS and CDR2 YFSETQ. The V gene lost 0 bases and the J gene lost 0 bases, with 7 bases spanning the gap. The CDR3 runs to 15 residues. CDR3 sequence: CASSLGQNSNQPQHF. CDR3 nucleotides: TGCGCCAGCAGCTTGGGGCAGAATAGCAATCAGCCCCAGCATTTT. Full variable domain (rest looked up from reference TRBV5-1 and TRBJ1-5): KAGVTQTPRYLIKTRGQQVTLSCSPISGHRSVSWYQQTPGQGLQFLFEYFSETQRNKGNFPGRFSGRQFSNSRSEMNVSTLELGDSALYLCASSLGQNSNQPQHFGDGTRLSIL.